This T cell receptor beta chain was obtained from a study of identical twins. Template switching, a step in the protocol, added a universal primer site, and cDNA carried unique molecular identifiers. From the 5' RACE reads, TCRdb called clonotypes with MiXCR, one entry per CDR3 protein. This table has a few hundred thousand distinct CDR3 sequences, roughly 15% appearing once. Study outcomes and limitations: Conclusions came from cross-sectional statistical analysis, not from following the same donors.

This clonotype has just a few counts. Its antigen remains unknown. These data also formed part of another study, on yellow fever vaccine responses in identical twins. That source adds: Each twin's T cell response to the vaccine was reported to look partly convergent and partly personalized.

The material sequenced was CD4+ T cells sorted from blood. This TCR came from a woman aged 18-29 years in good health.

CDR3 protein: CATSDPGTGSPGELFF. Here the CDR3 DNA reads TGTGCCACCAGTGACCCCGGGACAGGGAGTCCCGGGGAGCTGTTTTTT. V gene TRBV24-1 combines with J gene TRBJ2-2, with 9 positions matching TRBD1. Per the germline V gene, CDR1 is KGHDR and CDR2 is SFDVKD. V was pared by 4 bases and J by 6 bases, with 8 bases of the junction left unmatched. This CDR3 is 16 amino acids long.